Below, 13 T cell receptor beta chains from the same sample are listed, as sequenced in a study of blood T cell repertoires in COVID-19. The protocol was immunoSEQ multiplex PCR, while the TCRdb copy is restricted to in-frame clones and leaves out a portion. The data hold around 370,000 clones, with approximately 91% observed a single time. The sample comprised peripheral blood. The receptors come from a woman aged 65 to 85 with COVID-19, enrolled during active disease.

V is TRBV18 and J is TRBJ2-1; 8 nucleotides line up with TRBD1. The CDR3 has 14 amino acids. With V trimmed by 4 bases and J by 4 bases, 3 bases remained unmatched. Germline loops: CDR1 KGHSH, CDR2 LQKENI. CDR3 coding DNA: TGTGCCAGCTCACGGGGACAGGATTACAATGAGCAGTTCTTC. Its translation: CASSRGQDYNEQFF. The full variable domain, with the rest looked up from reference TRBV18 and TRBJ2-1, is NAGVMQNPRHLVRRRGQEARLRCSPMKGHSHVYWYRQLPEEGLKFMVYLQKENIIDESGMPKERFSAEFPKEGPSILRIQQVVRGDSAAYFCASSRGQDYNEQFFGPGTRLTVL.

A word on this clone: The sample carries other DNA sequences with the same CDR3. The gene calls are TRBV5-1 and TRBJ1-1, with 10 bases fitting TRBD1. The CDR3 is made up of 14 amino acids. With V trimmed by 4 bases and J by 2 bases, 2 bases remained unmatched. The V gene's germline CDR1 is SGHRS and CDR2 YFSETQ. The CDR3 loop is CASSGQGGNTEAFF. The DNA of the CDR3 is TGCGCCAGCAGCGGACAGGGGGGTAACACTGAAGCTTTCTTT.

This clone has a handful of counts. The rearrangement uses TRBV19 and TRBJ1-1; 8 bases line up with TRBD1. Trimming cost V 8 bases and J 4 bases; bases outside gene matches: 3. This CDR3 spans 12 amino acids. CDR1 LNHDA and CDR2 SQIVND come from the germline V gene (reference sequence). The CDR3 coding sequence is TGTGCCAGTCATCAGGGGGCCACTGAAGCTTTCTTT. Protein sequence: CASHQGATEAFF. Supplemented by reference TRBV19 and TRBJ1-1, the full variable domain reads DGGITQSPKYLFRKEGQNVTLSCEQNLNHDAMYWYRQDPGQGLRLIYYSQIVNDFQKGDIAEGYSVSREKKESFPLTVTSAQKNPTAFYLCASHQGATEAFFGQGTRLTVV.

The chain carries TRBV5-1 and TRBJ2-7, with TRBD1 matching over 7 bases. Germline V CDR1 and CDR2: SGHRS, YFSETQ. This CDR3 spans 14 amino acids. The ends lost 7 bases at V and 3 bases at J; junction bases unmatched: 10. CDR3 DNA: TGCGCCAGCGGTCTTGGGGCAGGGGGCTACGAGCAGTACTTC. Encoded protein: CASGLGAGGYEQYF.

V usage is TRBV5-1 and J usage is TRBJ1-6, with TRBD1 matching over 8 bases. Germline trimming cut 3 bases from V and 9 bases from J; bases unmatched to any gene: 8. Germline-derived CDR1 and CDR2 are SGHRS and YFSETQ. The CDR3 sequence is 15 residues long. The CDR3 DNA reads as TGCGCCAGCAGCTCAATGGACAGGGAGGGTTCACCCCTCCACTTT. It codes for CASSSMDREGSPLHF.

The J gene is TRBJ2-3, the V gene TRBV19; tentatively, D is TRBD2 (7 bases). Trimming cost V 5 bases and J 3 bases, with 30 bases left between them. The germline CDR1 and CDR2 sequences are LNHDA and SQIVND (reference sequence). CDR3 length: 20 residues. The CDR3: CASSPISPSQKGGRTDTQYF. CDR3 in DNA: TGTGCCAGTAGTCCCATATCCCCGTCCCAAAAGGGGGGGCGGACAGATACGCAGTATTTT.

The chain joins TRBV5-6 to TRBJ1-4; 9 bases align to TRBD1. The ends lost 1 base at V and 7 bases at J; junction bases unmatched: 11. This CDR3 has 17 amino acids. Germline V gene lookup returns CDR1 SGHDT and CDR2 YYEEEE. The CDR3 here is CASSLPGQGKNREKLFF. The DNA of the CDR3 is TGTGCCAGCAGCTTGCCGGGACAGGGTAAGAATCGTGAAAAACTGTTTTTT.

The chain has TRBV5-1 and TRBJ1-1; 8 nucleotides align to TRBD1. CDR3 size: 14 residues. Germline CDR1 reads SGHRS; CDR2 reads YFSETQ. After removal of 4 bases from V and 4 bases from J, the junction contained 6 bases not matched to a gene. The CDR3 DNA sequence: TGCGCCAGCAGCCCCGGACAGGGCGGCACTGAAGCTTTCTTT. Translating it yields CASSPGQGGTEAFF.

The chain joins TRBV7-9 to TRBJ2-7; TRBD1 might be the D (5 bases). The V gene lost 5 bases and the J gene lost 6 bases, with 23 bases spanning the gap. This CDR3 contains 16 residues. Germline V gives CDR1 SEHNR, CDR2 FQNEAQ (reference sequence). CDR3 residues: CASSPRAWQGNREQYF. Here the CDR3 DNA reads TGTGCCAGCAGCCCCCGTGCGTGGCAGGGCAACCGCGAGCAGTACTTC.

The genes are TRBV30 and TRBJ1-1, with D hard to call. The germline V gene encodes CDR1 GTSNPN and CDR2 SVGIG (reference sequence). This CDR3 contains 11 residues. The V and J ends lost 3 bases and 9 bases respectively, with 11 bases between them. The CDR3 loop reads CAWRLSRKAFF. The CDR3 region has the DNA TGTGCCTGGAGACTGTCGCGGAAAGCTTTCTTT.

The CDR3 spells CASGEEEAFF. CDR3 in DNA: TGTGCCAGCGGAGAGGAGGAAGCTTTCTTT. The chain is built from TRBV12-3 or TRBV12-4 and TRBJ1-1, with unresolved D. CDR3 size: 10 residues. V was cut by 8 bases and J by 8 bases, with 9 bases left in between.

J is TRBJ1-3 and V is TRBV4-2; D gene ambiguous. Germline-derived CDR1 and CDR2 are LGHNA and YNFKEQ. The ends were cut back, 4 bases at V and 6 bases at J, with 10 bases in the middle. This CDR3 has 13 amino acids. The DNA of the CDR3 is TGTGCCAGCAGCCCCGAGGTCGTAAACACCATATATTTT. It translates to CASSPEVVNTIYF.

The chain combines TRBV6-4 with TRBJ2-2; 9 bases fit TRBD1. Germline lookup yields CDR1 MRHNA and CDR2 SNTAGT. V dropped 10 bases and J dropped 6; count of bases not matched to a gene: 6. The CDR3 extends over 13 amino acids. The chain's CDR3 is CATGTGKPGELFF. As DNA, the CDR3 is TGTGCCACCGGGACAGGGAAGCCCGGGGAGCTGTTTTTT.